These 26 T cell receptor beta chains originate from one sample sequenced in a study of vaccination effects on CD4 cells after COVID-19. Antigen-specific CD4+ T cells were expanded (with viral peptide pools) by the ViraFEST assay ahead of sequencing. A 10-day culture period preceded the isolation of CD4+ T cells. Two-dose BNT162b2 or mRNA-1273 vaccination was given to participants. Data came from immunoSEQ multiplex PCR; TCRdb stores just in-frame clones and leaves some out. The sample carries around 67,000 clones, approximately 81% recorded once. Antigen specificity for these receptors is unknown. Specimen: CD4+ T cells from PBMCs cultured with HCoV-229E spike peptides, collected after COVID-19 vaccination. These receptors were collected from a human donor who received a COVID-19 vaccine.

A single count supports this clone. The chain links TRBV5-1 to TRBJ2-4, with 8 bases identical to TRBD2. J was trimmed by 2 bases and V by 0 bases; bases with no gene match: 22. This CDR3 has 22 amino acids. Germline CDR1 and CDR2: SGHRS and YFSETQ. The DNA of the CDR3 is TGCGCCAGCAGCTTGGGGGGTTTTACGGGGGGGCCCGAGATTATTCCCAAAAACATTCAGTACTTC. As protein: CASSLGGFTGGPEIIPKNIQYF.

This chain links TRBV27 with TRBJ1-5, with D unclear. Germline values: CDR1 MNHEY, CDR2 SMNVEV (reference sequence). This CDR3 has 14 amino acids. The V and J ends lost 4 bases and 4 bases respectively, with 11 bases between them. The CDR3 DNA follows: TGTGCCAGCAGTTCCGGTCAGACGAATCAGCCCCAGCATTTT. Its protein product is CASSSGQTNQPQHF.

This sequence joins TRBV7-8 and TRBJ1-2; 7 nucleotides match TRBD1. This CDR3 has 15 residues. Germline V gene sequence: CDR1 SGHVS, CDR2 FQNEAQ. V lost 1 base and J lost 5; bases outside the gene matches: 7. Here the CDR3 reads CASSLVSGTEYGYTF. As DNA, the CDR3 is TGTGCCAGCAGCTTAGTATCCGGGACAGAGTATGGCTACACCTTC.

The chain couples TRBV30 to TRBJ1-6; maybe TRBD1 (6 bases). Trimming stripped 3 bases from V and 7 bases from J, with 16 bases between. Germline loops: CDR1 GTSNPN, CDR2 SVGIG (reference sequence). This CDR3 spans 15 amino acids. CDR3 in amino acids: CAWRATRGANSPLHF. The CDR3 DNA reads as TGTGCCTGGAGGGCGACAAGGGGGGCAAATTCACCCCTCCACTTT. The full variable domain, completed using reference TRBV30 and TRBJ1-6, is SQTIHQWPATLVQPVGSPLSLECTVEGTSNPNLYWYRQAAGRGLQLLFYSVGIGQISSEVPQNLSASRPQDRQFILSSKKLLLSDSGFYLCAWRATRGANSPLHFGNGTRLTVT.

The rearrangement links TRBV9 to TRBJ1-4, with D unresolved. The CDR3 runs 12 residues. V was clipped by 7 bases and J by 8 bases, with 12 bases between them. The germline V gene encodes CDR1 SGDLS and CDR2 YYNGEE. The CDR3 loop reads CASGGFGEKLFF. The CDR3 coding sequence is TGTGCCAGCGGCGGGTTCGGGGAAAAACTGTTTTTT.

A few counts support this clone. V is TRBV19 and J is TRBJ2-2; TRBD1 might be the D (5 bases). Germline assignment: CDR1 LNHDA and CDR2 SQIVND (reference sequence). This CDR3 is built from 16 residues. V was clipped by 7 bases and J by 1 base, with 16 bases between them. CDR3 region: CASTPLDSMNTGELFF. Written as DNA, the CDR3 is TGTGCCAGTACCCCTCTCGACAGTATGAACACCGGGGAGCTGTTTTTT.

The chain combines TRBV28 with TRBJ1-6; 8 bases fit TRBD1. This CDR3 has 14 amino acids. Per germline, CDR1 MDHEN and CDR2 SYDVKM. Unmatched junction bases numbered 11, after V lost 5 bases and J lost 14 bases. CDR3 coding DNA: TGTGCCAGCAGTCACAGGGGGGGAGGGTTGGCCCTCCACTTT. This gives the protein CASSHRGGGLALHF. The complete variable domain, with remaining parts taken from reference TRBV28 and TRBJ1-6, reads DVKVTQSSRYLVKRTGEKVFLECVQDMDHENMFWYRQDPGLGLRLIYFSYDVKMKEKGDIPEGYSVSREKKERFSLILESASTNQTSMYLCASSHRGGGLALHFGNGTRLTVT.

The gene calls are TRBV24-1 and TRBJ2-5; 7 bases are shared with TRBD1. Germline loops: CDR1 KGHDR, CDR2 SFDVKD. The CDR3 is 15 residues long. The trim removed 3 bases at V and 7 bases at J, leaving 10 bases unmatched. CDR3 loop: CATSDTPSQGRTQYF. The CDR3 DNA reads TGTGCCACCAGTGATACCCCATCACAGGGGAGGACCCAGTACTTC.

The V call is TRBV9, the J call TRBJ1-3; no reliable D call. The CDR3 length is 15 residues. Germline V CDR1 and CDR2: SGDLS, YYNGEE. Trimming left V 0 bases short and J 4 bases short, with 11 bases between. CDR3 DNA: TGTGCCAGCAGCGTAGGTGCCGGTGGGGGAAACACCATATATTTT. Translating gives CASSVGAGGGNTIYF.

This chain links TRBV5-1 with TRBJ2-3; perhaps TRBD2 as D (7 bases). V was clipped by 0 bases and J by 2 bases, with 10 bases between them. Germline CDR1 is SGHRS and CDR2 is YFSETQ. The CDR3 contains 15 residues. The CDR3 DNA reads as TGCGCCAGCAGCTTGGAGGGGGGGACCACAGATACGCAGTATTTT. Translation gives CASSLEGGTTDTQYF.

The chain couples TRBV24-1 to TRBJ1-5, with TRBD1 matching 7 bases. From germline, CDR1 is KGHDR and CDR2 SFDVKD. The CDR3 sequence is 18 residues long. V lost 4 bases to trimming and J lost 0 bases; unmatched junction nucleotides: 11. CDR3 nucleotide sequence: TGTGCCACCAGTGAGACGACAGGGCCCCAGTATAGCAATCAGCCCCAGCATTTT. Its translation is CATSETTGPQYSNQPQHF.

The rearrangement joins TRBV30 to TRBJ1-2; 8 bases fit TRBD1. Germline-derived CDR1 and CDR2 are GTSNPN and SVGIG (reference sequence). The CDR3 totals 18 residues. V lost 0 bases to trimming and J lost 4 bases; unmatched junction nucleotides: 16. CDR3 sequence: CAWSVGRDRRKGPYGYTF. The CDR3 bases are TGTGCCTGGAGTGTAGGCCGGGACAGGCGAAAAGGCCCCTATGGCTACACCTTC. Drawing the rest from reference TRBV30 and TRBJ1-2, the complete variable domain is SQTIHQWPATLVQPVGSPLSLECTVEGTSNPNLYWYRQAAGRGLQLLFYSVGIGQISSEVPQNLSASRPQDRQFILSSKKLLLSDSGFYLCAWSVGRDRRKGPYGYTFGSGTRLTVV.

The gene calls are TRBV6-6 and TRBJ2-7; 7 bases align to TRBD1. Germline V gene lookup returns CDR1 MNHNY and CDR2 SVGAGI (reference sequence). V was clipped by 2 bases and J by 3 bases; unmatched bases: 4. CDR3 length equals 14 residues. CDR3 residues: CASSYLGQNYEQYV. For the CDR3, the DNA is TGTGCCAGCAGTTACCTGGGACAGAACTACGAGCAGTACGTC.

This clone has a handful of counts. The chain links TRBV19 to TRBJ2-6; 7 positions agree with TRBD1. The length of the CDR3 is 17 residues. Germline V gene data show CDR1 as LNHDA and CDR2 as SQIVND (reference sequence). Trimming took 3 bases from V and 2 from J; bases not matched to a gene: 7. This CDR3 is CASSIVTGQAGANVLTF. The CDR3 coding sequence is TGTGCCAGTAGTATTGTGACAGGGCAGGCTGGGGCCAACGTCCTGACTTTC.

The chain employs TRBV2 and TRBJ2-3; D possibly corresponds to TRBD2 (6 bases). This CDR3 contains 15 residues. The V gene lost 4 bases and the J gene lost 2 bases, with 13 bases spanning the gap. The germline gives CDR1 SNHLY, CDR2 FYNNEI. The CDR3 DNA reads TGTGCCAGCAGTGGGGGGGAGATCTACACAGATACGCAGTATTTT. This sequence encodes CASSGGEIYTDTQYF.

CDR3 DNA sequence: TGTGCCAGCACCGCAAGAGAGACCCAGTACTTC. It is translated as CASTARETQYF. The chain employs TRBV28 and TRBJ2-5; D unresolved. Germline V gene data show CDR1 as MDHEN and CDR2 as SYDVKM. V was cut by 7 bases and J by 4 bases, with 7 bases left in between. CDR3 length equals 11 residues.

The chain links TRBV6-6 to TRBJ2-7, with TRBD2 identical over 10 bases. Germline V gene sequence: CDR1 MNHNY, CDR2 SVGAGI (reference sequence). V lost 0 bases and J lost 4; bases outside the gene matches: 3. This CDR3 region has 15 residues. The CDR3 nucleotides are TGTGCCAGCAGTTACTCCAGCGGGGGGGGATACGAGCAGTACGTC. It translates to CASSYSSGGGYEQYV.

The chain joins TRBV5-4 to TRBJ2-7; D may correspond to TRBD1 or TRBD2 (7 bases each). This CDR3 has 16 residues. CDR1 and CDR2 from the germline V gene are SGHNT and YYREEE (reference sequence). The germline V and J ends were trimmed by 5 bases and 5 bases, with 23 bases remaining between them. CDR3 loop: CASSLAVEGGGDEQYV. Written as DNA, the CDR3 is TGTGCCAGCAGTCTTGCGGTCGAGGGAGGGGGCGACGAGCAGTACGTC.

The count of this clone is one. The chain uses TRBV5-1 and TRBJ1-2; a possible D gene is TRBD1 (6 bases). The CDR3 covers 16 residues. Per germline, CDR1 SGHRS and CDR2 YFSETQ. Trimming left V 9 bases short and J 4 bases short, with 25 bases between. CDR3 region: CATSSDGPGASYGYTF. The CDR3 nucleotides are TGCGCCACCTCATCCGACGGCCCAGGGGCCTCCTATGGCTACACCTTC.

This chain connects TRBV27 to TRBJ2-6; TRBD1 is a possible D gene (5 bases). In germline, CDR1 is MNHEY, CDR2 SMNVEV (reference sequence). V was trimmed by 6 bases and J by 0 bases, leaving 9 bases between them. The length of the CDR3 is 15 residues. CDR3 protein: CASRRQISGANVLTF. The DNA for the CDR3 is TGTGCCAGCAGAAGACAGATCTCTGGGGCCAACGTCCTGACTTTC.

The rearrangement links TRBV7-9 to TRBJ1-5; D is undetermined. V lost 3 bases and J lost 0, with 9 bases in between. Germline V gives CDR1 SEHNR, CDR2 FQNEAQ (reference sequence). The CDR3 covers 15 residues. CDR3 amino acids: CASSLSGDSNQPQHF. The CDR3 nucleotides are TGTGCCAGCAGCTTGTCGGGAGATAGCAATCAGCCCCAGCATTTT.

This chain links TRBV15 with TRBJ2-1; D ambiguous. Per germline, CDR1 LNHNV and CDR2 YYDKDF (reference sequence). Trimming stripped 1 base from V and 4 bases from J, with 2 bases between. CDR3 size: 12 residues. CDR3: CATSRGYNEQFF. The CDR3 DNA is TGTGCCACCAGCAGAGGGTACAATGAGCAGTTCTTC.

V gene TRBV2 combines with J gene TRBJ2-7; tentatively, D is TRBD1 (6 bases). The length of the CDR3 is 14 residues. The V and J ends lost 5 bases and 2 bases respectively, with 13 bases between them. Germline CDR1 SNHLY, CDR2 FYNNEI. In nucleotides, the CDR3 is TGTGCCAGCAGTAGACAGGTGGGAGCCTACGAGCAGTACGTC. Translation gives CASSRQVGAYEQYV.

The V and J genes are TRBV19 and TRBJ1-2, with D perhaps TRBD1 (6 bases). V lost 7 bases to trimming and J lost 4 bases, with 16 bases between them. Germline loops: CDR1 LNHDA, CDR2 SQIVND (reference sequence). The CDR3 spans 14 residues. The CDR3 nucleotides read TGTGCCAGTACGGGGGGGGCCTCAATCTATGGCTACACCTTC. Protein product: CASTGGASIYGYTF.

The chain recombines TRBV14 with TRBJ2-2; 12 bases agree with TRBD1. Trimming removed 5 bases from V and 6 bases from J; junction bases left unmatched: 7. CDR1 and CDR2 from the germline V gene are SGHDN and FVKESK. CDR3 length: 16 residues. The CDR3 DNA reads TGTGCCAGCAGCGACAGGGACAGGGGGCTTCCCGGGGAGCTGTTTTTT. Protein sequence: CASSDRDRGLPGELFF.

J is TRBJ1-1 and V is TRBV18, with 11 nucleotides matching TRBD1. Per the germline V gene, CDR1 is KGHSH and CDR2 is LQKENI. The V and J ends lost 6 bases and 4 bases, in that order; junction bases with no gene match: 13. CDR3 length: 17 amino acids. CDR3 residues: CASSRTGGDPVGTEAFF. In nucleotides, the CDR3 is TGTGCCAGCTCCCGGACAGGGGGCGACCCTGTCGGCACTGAAGCTTTCTTT.